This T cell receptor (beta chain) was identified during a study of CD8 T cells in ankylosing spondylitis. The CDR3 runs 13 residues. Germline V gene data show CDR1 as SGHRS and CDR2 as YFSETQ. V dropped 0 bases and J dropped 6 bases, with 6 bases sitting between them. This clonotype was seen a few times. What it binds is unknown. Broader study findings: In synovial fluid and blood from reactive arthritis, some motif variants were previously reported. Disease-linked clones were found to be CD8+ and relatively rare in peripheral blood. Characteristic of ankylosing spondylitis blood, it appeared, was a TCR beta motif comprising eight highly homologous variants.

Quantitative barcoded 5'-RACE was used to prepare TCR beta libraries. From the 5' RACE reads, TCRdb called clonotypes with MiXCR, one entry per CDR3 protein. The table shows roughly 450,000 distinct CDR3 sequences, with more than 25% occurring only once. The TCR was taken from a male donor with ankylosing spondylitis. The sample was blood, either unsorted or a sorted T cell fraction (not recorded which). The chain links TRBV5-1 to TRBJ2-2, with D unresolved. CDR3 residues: CASSLASPGELFF. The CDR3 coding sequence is TGCGCCAGCAGCTTGGCCAGCCCCGGGGAGCTGTTTTTT.